This paragraph covers one T cell receptor (beta chain) sequence. The antigen remains unidentified. This sample is part of a study of T cell responses to AZD1222 COVID-19 vaccine. Findings of the study overall: White British people made up most donors, females outnumbered males, and clonal diversity was possibly underestimated.

This CDR3 region has 14 residues. The junction had 2 bases not matched to a gene; V was cut back by 5 bases and J by 0 bases. Germline V gives CDR1 SEHNR, CDR2 FQNEAQ (reference sequence). Only in-frame clones appear in the TCRdb table, and some are missing; sequencing was by immunoSEQ multiplex PCR. The sample includes 58,000 or so clones, 80% to 90% of them seen just once. The source was peripheral blood, collected 28 days after the second AZD1222 dose. V and J are TRBV7-9 and TRBJ2-7, with 9 bases aligning to TRBD2. The clonotype originates from an adult who received the AZD1222 COVID-19 vaccine. CDR3 DNA sequence: TGTGCCAGCAGCCGTAGCGGGAGCTCCTACGAGCAGTACTTC. Translating it yields CASSRSGSSYEQYF.